This T cell receptor (beta chain) was observed in a study of blood T cell repertoires in COVID-19. The protocol was immunoSEQ multiplex PCR, while the TCRdb copy is restricted to in-frame clones and leaves out a portion. The sample contains 200,000 to 250,000 clones, over 75% of which appear only once. This CDR3 has 16 residues. In germline, CDR1 is SGHAT, CDR2 FQNNGV. The V gene lost 3 bases and the J gene lost 7 bases, with 20 bases spanning the gap. This sequence originates from a man aged 80 or over with acute or convalescent COVID-19. Sequencing was carried out using peripheral blood. The chain couples TRBV11-2 to TRBJ2-3; TRBD2 might be the D (6 bases). CDR3 nucleotide sequence: TGTGCCAGCAGCTTCGTGAGCTTCGGGGGAGATCATACGCAGTATTTT. This encodes CASSFVSFGGDHTQYF.